These T cell receptor beta chains were read from a single sample in a study of shared clonotypes between healthy human individuals. Method: immunoSEQ multiplex PCR; TCRdb's copy keeps in-frame clones and lacks some. Of 600,000 to 750,000 clones listed, more than 70% are singletons. Sequencing input: memory CD4+ T cells sorted from blood. Receptors were obtained from a woman younger than 45 in good health. Both conserved end residues are part of each CDR3. The D gene is left open where the match is weak. Part of the rows lack a size; the others show once, few, many or a class for expanded clones.

v_call: TRBV29-1; clone_size: NA; d_call: TRBD2; j_call: TRBJ2-3; cdr3_aa: CSVGDGRTTDTQYF; cdr3_nt: TGCAGCGTTGGGGACGGGAGGACCACAGATACGCAGTATTTT
v_call: TRBV4-1; clone_size: NA; d_call: TRBD1; j_call: TRBJ2-6; cdr3_aa: CASSMRQGPGANVLTF; cdr3_nt: TGCGCCAGCAGCATGCGACAGGGGCCCGGGGCCAACGTCCTGACTTTC
v_call: TRBV5-1; clone_size: once; d_call: NA; j_call: TRBJ2-2; cdr3_aa: CASSLAVNTGELFF; cdr3_nt: TGCGCCAGCAGCTTGGCCGTCAACACCGGGGAGCTGTTTTTT
v_call: TRBV27; clone_size: NA; d_call: NA; j_call: TRBJ2-1; cdr3_aa: CASSESGVGEQFF; cdr3_nt: TGTGCCAGCAGTGAGTCAGGGGTTGGTGAGCAGTTCTTC
v_call: TRBV19; clone_size: NA; d_call: NA; j_call: TRBJ1-5; cdr3_aa: CASKPGGARSNQPQHF; cdr3_nt: TGTGCCAGTAAACCCGGGGGCGCGAGAAGCAATCAGCCCCAGCATTTT
v_call: TRBV19; clone_size: NA; d_call: NA; j_call: TRBJ2-2; cdr3_aa: CASSMRLAPGELFF; cdr3_nt: TGTGCCAGTAGTATGAGACTTGCCCCCGGGGAGCTGTTTTTT
v_call: TRBV18; clone_size: NA; d_call: NA; j_call: TRBJ2-2; cdr3_aa: CASSPQAGPSGELFF; cdr3_nt: TGTGCCAGCTCACCACAAGCAGGACCTTCCGGGGAGCTGTTTTTT
v_call: TRBV14; clone_size: NA; d_call: NA; j_call: TRBJ2-5; cdr3_aa: CASSQRSRLWETQYF; cdr3_nt: TGTGCCAGCAGCCAACGCTCAAGGCTTTGGGAGACCCAGTACTTC
v_call: TRBV7-2; clone_size: NA; d_call: NA; j_call: TRBJ2-7; cdr3_aa: CASSFGGLYEQYF; cdr3_nt: TGTGCCAGCAGCTTCGGCGGGCTCTACGAGCAGTACTTC
v_call: TRBV5-1; clone_size: NA; d_call: NA; j_call: TRBJ1-1; cdr3_aa: CASSTGDMNTEAFF; cdr3_nt: TGCGCCAGCAGTACGGGCGATATGAACACTGAAGCTTTCTTT
v_call: TRBV5-8; clone_size: NA; d_call: TRBD1; j_call: TRBJ2-7; cdr3_aa: CASSDPGQGAQEQYF; cdr3_nt: TGTGCCAGCAGCGATCCGGGACAGGGGGCGCAAGAGCAGTACTTC
v_call: TRBV5-6; clone_size: NA; d_call: TRBD2; j_call: TRBJ2-7; cdr3_aa: CASSFRTSGKHEQYF; cdr3_nt: TGTGCCAGCAGCTTCCGGACTAGCGGGAAACATGAGCAGTACTTC
v_call: TRBV7-9; clone_size: NA; d_call: NA; j_call: TRBJ2-1; cdr3_aa: CASSSNHRPNEQFF; cdr3_nt: TGTGCCAGCAGCTCAAACCACCGACCCAATGAGCAGTTCTTC
v_call: TRBV28; clone_size: once; d_call: NA; j_call: TRBJ1-1; cdr3_aa: CASTIPPGEGHSAFF; cdr3_nt: TGTGCCAGCACTATACCTCCGGGGGAGGGCCACTCAGCTTTCTTT
v_call: TRBV7-2; clone_size: NA; d_call: NA; j_call: TRBJ2-1; cdr3_aa: CASSLSALGTFYNEQFF; cdr3_nt: TGTGCCAGCAGCTTATCAGCGCTAGGGACCTTCTACAATGAGCAGTTCTTC
v_call: TRBV19; clone_size: few; d_call: NA; j_call: TRBJ1-2; cdr3_aa: CASSISQNYGYTF; cdr3_nt: TGTGCCAGTAGTATCAGTCAGAACTATGGCTACACCTTC
v_call: TRBV19; clone_size: NA; d_call: TRBD1; j_call: TRBJ2-2; cdr3_aa: CASSWAGGGQTGELFF; cdr3_nt: TGTGCCAGTAGTTGGGCAGGGGGCGGGCAGACCGGGGAGCTGTTTTTT
v_call: TRBV4-2; clone_size: few; d_call: TRBD1; j_call: TRBJ2-7; cdr3_aa: CASSQTTERWDRAYEQYF; cdr3_nt: TGTGCCAGCAGCCAAACAACGGAACGGTGGGACAGGGCGTACGAGCAGTACTTC
v_call: TRBV7-9; clone_size: NA; d_call: NA; j_call: TRBJ2-7; cdr3_aa: CASSLQVSEQYF; cdr3_nt: TGTGCCAGCAGCTTACAGGTCAGCGAGCAGTACTTC
v_call: TRBV28; clone_size: NA; d_call: NA; j_call: TRBJ2-7; cdr3_aa: CASTSGGGGYEQYF; cdr3_nt: TGTGCCAGCACCTCGGGAGGGGGCGGGTACGAGCAGTACTTC
v_call: TRBV18; clone_size: NA; d_call: NA; j_call: TRBJ1-1; cdr3_aa: CASSSRAVMNTEAFF; cdr3_nt: TGTGCCAGCTCATCTCGTGCAGTCATGAACACTGAAGCTTTCTTT
v_call: TRBV19; clone_size: many; d_call: NA; j_call: TRBJ1-5; cdr3_aa: CASSTDTRYSNQPQHF; cdr3_nt: TGTGCCAGTAGTACCGACACCCGATATAGCAATCAGCCCCAGCATTTT
v_call: TRBV5-1; clone_size: NA; d_call: TRBD2; j_call: TRBJ2-1; cdr3_aa: CASTRAGGYNEQFF; cdr3_nt: TGCGCCAGCACCCGCGCGGGAGGGTACAATGAGCAGTTCTTC
v_call: TRBV28; clone_size: NA; d_call: TRBD1; j_call: TRBJ1-5; cdr3_aa: CASSPTGGLSGKQPQHF; cdr3_nt: TGTGCCAGCAGCCCGACAGGGGGCTTGTCTGGGAAGCAGCCCCAGCATTTT
v_call: TRBV19; clone_size: NA; d_call: TRBD1; j_call: TRBJ1-5; cdr3_aa: CASSGQQGSYYSNQPQHF; cdr3_nt: TGTGCCAGTAGTGGGCAACAGGGGTCTTATTATAGCAATCAGCCCCAGCATTTT
v_call: TRBV29-1; clone_size: many; d_call: NA; j_call: TRBJ1-1; cdr3_aa: CSVVRGARTEAFF; cdr3_nt: TGCAGCGTTGTTAGGGGGGCGCGCACTGAAGCTTTCTTT
v_call: TRBV7-9; clone_size: once; d_call: NA; j_call: TRBJ1-3; cdr3_aa: CASSPSSTGNTIYF; cdr3_nt: TGTGCCAGCAGTCCCTCTTCGACTGGAAACACCATATATTTT
v_call: TRBV11-2; clone_size: NA; d_call: NA; j_call: TRBJ1-2; cdr3_aa: CASSLAPTVYGYTF; cdr3_nt: TGTGCCAGCAGCTTAGCCCCGACAGTCTATGGCTACACCTTC
v_call: TRBV2; clone_size: NA; d_call: NA; j_call: TRBJ2-7; cdr3_aa: CASSEGVRNEQYF; cdr3_nt: TGTGCCAGCAGTGAAGGGGTCAGGAACGAGCAGTACTTC
v_call: TRBV5-1; clone_size: NA; d_call: NA; j_call: TRBJ2-1; cdr3_aa: CASSLDPDNEQFF; cdr3_nt: TGCGCCAGCAGCTTGGACCCAGACAATGAGCAGTTCTTC
v_call: TRBV14; clone_size: NA; d_call: TRBD1; j_call: TRBJ1-1; cdr3_aa: CASSQAWTGRKGTEAFF; cdr3_nt: TGTGCCAGCAGCCAAGCCTGGACAGGGCGGAAGGGAACTGAAGCTTTCTTT
v_call: TRBV9; clone_size: NA; d_call: NA; j_call: TRBJ1-4; cdr3_aa: CASSVGVDSGEKLFF; cdr3_nt: TGTGCCAGCAGCGTAGGGGTGGATTCGGGGGAAAAACTGTTTTTT
v_call: TRBV20-1; clone_size: NA; d_call: NA; j_call: TRBJ1-2; cdr3_aa: CSARPPGGYTF; cdr3_nt: TGCAGTGCTAGACCGCCAGGGGGCTACACCTTC
v_call: TRBV20-1; clone_size: NA; d_call: NA; j_call: TRBJ1-1; cdr3_aa: CSAISESKAFF; cdr3_nt: TGCAGTGCAATATCAGAAAGCAAAGCTTTCTTT
v_call: TRBV6-1; clone_size: NA; d_call: NA; j_call: TRBJ2-7; cdr3_aa: CASRGEPYEQYF; cdr3_nt: TGTGCCAGCAGGGGGGAACCCTACGAGCAGTACTTC
v_call: TRBV6-5; clone_size: few; d_call: NA; j_call: TRBJ2-1; cdr3_aa: CASSYSLAINEQFF; cdr3_nt: TGTGCCAGCAGTTACTCACTGGCGATCAATGAGCAGTTCTTC
v_call: TRBV4-2; clone_size: NA; d_call: NA; j_call: TRBJ1-1; cdr3_aa: CASSQDRRSGRSMNTEAFF; cdr3_nt: TGTGCCAGCAGCCAAGATAGGAGATCAGGCCGCTCAATGAACACTGAAGCTTTCTTT
v_call: TRBV27; clone_size: NA; d_call: NA; j_call: TRBJ2-3; cdr3_aa: CASRPAGTDTQYF; cdr3_nt: TGTGCCAGCAGGCCCGCGGGGACGGATACGCAGTATTTT
v_call: TRBV4-1; clone_size: NA; d_call: TRBD1; j_call: TRBJ2-7; cdr3_aa: CASSSPAGLPGQGYEQYF; cdr3_nt: TGCGCCAGCAGCTCCCCAGCCGGCCTTCCGGGACAGGGGTACGAGCAGTACTTC
v_call: TRBV5-1; clone_size: NA; d_call: NA; j_call: TRBJ2-6; cdr3_aa: CASSLGLISGANVLTF; cdr3_nt: TGCGCCAGCAGCTTGGGTCTCATATCTGGGGCCAACGTCCTGACTTTC
v_call: TRBV28; clone_size: NA; d_call: TRBD2; j_call: TRBJ2-7; cdr3_aa: CASTTSGLAGPYEQYF; cdr3_nt: TGTGCCAGCACCACAAGCGGACTAGCGGGACCCTACGAGCAGTACTTC
v_call: TRBV10-3; clone_size: NA; d_call: NA; j_call: TRBJ1-1; cdr3_aa: CAISDRGRNTEAFF; cdr3_nt: TGTGCCATCAGTGACAGAGGCAGGAACACTGAAGCTTTCTTT
v_call: TRBV27; clone_size: many; d_call: NA; j_call: TRBJ1-2; cdr3_aa: CASKASEYYGYTF; cdr3_nt: TGTGCCAGCAAGGCCAGCGAATACTATGGCTACACCTTC
v_call: TRBV6-1; clone_size: NA; d_call: NA; j_call: TRBJ2-7; cdr3_aa: CASSENNLGLPYF; cdr3_nt: TGTGCCAGCAGTGAAAACAATCTAGGGTTGCCGTACTTC
v_call: TRBV2; clone_size: NA; d_call: NA; j_call: TRBJ2-5; cdr3_aa: CASSEWSDKETQYF; cdr3_nt: TGTGCCAGCAGTGAGTGGTCAGATAAAGAGACCCAGTACTTC
v_call: TRBV5-4; clone_size: NA; d_call: TRBD1; j_call: TRBJ2-7; cdr3_aa: CASSFDPGGWYEQYF; cdr3_nt: TGTGCCAGCAGCTTTGACCCAGGGGGCTGGTACGAGCAGTACTTC
v_call: TRBV9; clone_size: NA; d_call: TRBD2; j_call: TRBJ2-2; cdr3_aa: CASSPWTSGTANTGELFF; cdr3_nt: TGTGCCAGCAGCCCATGGACTAGCGGGACGGCGAACACCGGGGAGCTGTTTTTT
v_call: TRBV5-1; clone_size: NA; d_call: TRBD1; j_call: TRBJ1-1; cdr3_aa: CASSWGAGGNLNTEAFF; cdr3_nt: TGCGCCAGCAGCTGGGGCGCAGGGGGCAACCTGAACACTGAAGCTTTCTTT
v_call: TRBV11-3; clone_size: NA; d_call: NA; j_call: TRBJ1-5; cdr3_aa: CASSLMSRVNQPQHF; cdr3_nt: TGTGCCAGCAGCTTGATGAGCAGGGTCAATCAGCCCCAGCATTTT
v_call: TRBV7-9; clone_size: NA; d_call: TRBD2; j_call: TRBJ2-1; cdr3_aa: CASSYAGTSGRAGFF; cdr3_nt: TGTGCCAGCAGCTACGCCGGGACTAGCGGGAGGGCTGGGTTCTTC
v_call: TRBV18; clone_size: NA; d_call: NA; j_call: TRBJ2-7; cdr3_aa: CASSPSFPYEQYF; cdr3_nt: TGTGCCAGCTCACCATCGTTCCCCTACGAGCAGTACTTC
v_call: TRBV11-1; clone_size: NA; d_call: NA; j_call: TRBJ1-1; cdr3_aa: CASSPQTNTEAFF; cdr3_nt: TGTGCCAGCAGCCCCCAGACGAACACTGAAGCTTTCTTT
v_call: TRBV10-3; clone_size: NA; d_call: TRBD2; j_call: TRBJ2-3; cdr3_aa: CAISGGTSGTDTQYF; cdr3_nt: TGTGCCATCAGTGGGGGGACTAGCGGCACAGATACGCAGTATTTT
v_call: TRBV19; clone_size: NA; d_call: NA; j_call: TRBJ2-3; cdr3_aa: CASSVAEGTDTQYF; cdr3_nt: TGTGCCAGTAGTGTAGCGGAGGGCACAGATACGCAGTATTTT
v_call: TRBV11-2; clone_size: NA; d_call: NA; j_call: TRBJ2-3; cdr3_aa: CASSHSALAFTDTQYF; cdr3_nt: TGTGCCAGCAGCCATAGTGCGCTAGCGTTCACAGATACGCAGTATTTT
v_call: TRBV29-1; clone_size: NA; d_call: NA; j_call: TRBJ2-1; cdr3_aa: CSFLGRSYNEQFF; cdr3_nt: TGCAGCTTCTTAGGGCGCTCCTACAATGAGCAGTTCTTC
v_call: TRBV28; clone_size: NA; d_call: NA; j_call: TRBJ2-2; cdr3_aa: CASSLQTGELFF; cdr3_nt: TGTGCCAGCAGTTTACAAACCGGGGAGCTGTTTTTT